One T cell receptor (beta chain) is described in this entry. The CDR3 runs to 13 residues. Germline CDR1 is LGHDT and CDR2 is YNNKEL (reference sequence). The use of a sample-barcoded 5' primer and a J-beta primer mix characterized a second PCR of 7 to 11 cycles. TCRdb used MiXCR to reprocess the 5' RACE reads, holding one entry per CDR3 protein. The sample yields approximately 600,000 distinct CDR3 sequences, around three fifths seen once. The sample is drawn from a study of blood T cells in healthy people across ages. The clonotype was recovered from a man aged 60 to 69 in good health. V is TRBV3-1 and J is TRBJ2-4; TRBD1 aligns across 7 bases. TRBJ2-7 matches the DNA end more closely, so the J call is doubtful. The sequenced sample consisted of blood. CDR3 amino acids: CASSQTTGNEQYF. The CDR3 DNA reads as TGTGCCAGCAGCCAGACGACAGGGAACGAGCAGTACTTC.